The text below deals with one T cell receptor (beta chain). Its antigen has not been determined. There are no base qualities to consult, and no much larger clone falls within one base. The library came from UMI-ligation and nested PCR. A single-stranded oligonucleotide carrying the Illumina SP2 sequence and a UMI was ligated to the cDNA 3' end using T4 RNA ligase 1. PCR1 used around 4 cycles (98 degrees C 15 s, 69 degrees C 30 s, 72 degrees C 40 s), and the beta primer was an equimolar mix of RC1.1 and RC1.2 that covered TRBC1 and TRBC2. Starting at PCR2, TCR alpha and beta chains were handled separately, and sample indices and Illumina adaptors were added. The UMI comprised 12 random nucleotides, as two hexamers separated by a spacer, placed after an 8-base spacer. The libraries were sequenced on an Illumina MiSeq using v2 2x251 paired-end chemistry, usually with around eleven samples in each run. PhiX DNA was added at roughly 5-7.5% to each sequencing library so that diversity was increased. On the study's bioinformatics: bcl2fastq converted raw reads to FASTQ, and Demultiplexor demultiplexed the reads by dual indices. V and J genes were assigned by Decombinator through tag matching, with a single base-pair mismatch being allowed. UMIs were used by Collapsinator to correct both sequencing errors and frequency errors caused by PCR heterogeneity. CDR3Translator converted Decombinator identifiers to nucleotide sequence, translated to amino acids, and extracted CDR3 using C- and N-terminal motifs. Each distinct KT2 TCR was counted as one cluster of KT2 sequences that shared a single unique molecular identifier. The public reads were quality trimmed at Q25 with fastp and then assembled into clones with MiXCR by TCRdb, keeping productive beta chains. For every CDR3 protein sequence, its rows merge into one entry that carries the most common genes and DNA. The authors' filters were not applied to this entry. The sample data list tens of thousands of distinct CDR3 sequences, and 12% of these were observed just once. The ten most abundant clones make up around 9.9% of the sample.

The sample belongs to a study of quantifying T cell responses using KT2 cells (dated by TCRdb to the late 2010s). Regarding the study in general: RNA was DNase-treated and reverse transcribed with TCR alpha and beta constant-region primers, mostly using SuperScript III. Under optimum conditions, the T4 ligation step was estimated to exceed 10% efficiency. To prevent over-amplification, PCR2 was performed as a SYBR Green qPCR and halted at a predetermined fluorescence threshold.

To test the sensitivity and accuracy of the pipeline, known numbers of KT2, a T cell clone whose TCR had already been sequenced, were spiked into unfractionated PBMC. A range of KT2-to-PBMC ratios was generated by mixing KT2 cells with a fixed number of PBMC. On the study overall, not on this receptor specifically: This TCR sequencing study did not compare the pipeline side by side with other TCR sequencing techniques. KT2 sequences were still detected at the lowest spike-in tested, roughly one KT2 cell per 100,000 PBMC. Saturation in the detection of KT2 sequences was observed at very high KT2 spike-in numbers. A linear scaling of KT2 alpha and beta sequence counts with input KT2 cell number was observed over several orders of magnitude.

Trimming at the junction amounts to 4 bases on V and 2 bases on J, and the germline ends lie 14 bases apart. The CDR3 goes from the cysteine to the phenylalanine over 15 residues. CDR3 DNA is the only sequence kept; it has 45 bases, read in frame from the first base. The germline V gene (reference sequence) sets CDR1 to SGHNT and CDR2 to YYREEE. Recombination connected TRBV5-4 to TRBJ2-3; TRBD1 is a possible D gene, resting on 6 matching bases. What was sequenced was PBMCs spiked with cells of the T cell clone KT2. The receptor was isolated from a human donor. In nucleotides, the sequence is TGTGCCAGCAGCATCCAGGGGCGCACCACAGATACGCAGTATTTT. Translated, it gives CASSIQGRTTDTQYF.